This passage covers 14 T cell receptor beta chains from one sample sequenced in a study of blood T cells in healthy people across ages. Primed by a sample-barcoded 5' primer and a J-beta primer mix, a second PCR proceeded for 7 to 11 cycles. Each CDR3 protein is one row after TCRdb ran MiXCR on the 5' RACE reads. Of under 2,000,000 distinct CDR3 sequences in the sample, around 50% were seen once. Specimen: blood. These receptors all come from a woman in her 40s in good health.

This chain connects TRBV4-1 to TRBJ2-5; unclear D gene. Trimming pared 1 base from V and 5 bases from J, leaving 11 bases between. CDR1 MGHRA and CDR2 YSYEKL come from the germline V gene. The CDR3 is made up of 14 amino acids. The CDR3 nucleotides are TGCGCCAGCAGCCAAGGGAACAACGCCGAGACCCAGTACTTC. This translates into CASSQGNNAETQYF.

This clonotype was detected only a few times. The chain recombines TRBV2 with TRBJ2-7; TRBD2 matches 7 bases. Matching the DNA end better, TRBJ2-5 makes the J call doubtful. The CDR3 is 15 residues long. CDR1 and CDR2 (germline): SNHLY, FYNNEI. For the CDR3, the DNA is TGTGCCAGCAGTGAGTGGTCGGCAGCGGGAAAGACCCAGTACTTC. Protein sequence: CASSEWSAAGKTQYF.

This clonotype was seen only once. The V gene is TRBV7-8, the J gene TRBJ1-1, with D perhaps TRBD1 (5 bases). CDR1 and CDR2 from the germline V gene are SGHVS and FQNEAQ. The CDR3 is 14 amino acids. Deletions cut 5 bases from V and 1 base from J, with 11 bases between. CDR3 protein: CASSLRVANTEAFF. The CDR3 coding sequence is TGTGCCAGCAGCCTCAGGGTTGCGAACACTGAAGCTTTCTTT.

The rearrangement joins TRBV20-1 to TRBJ1-5, with 7 bases aligning to TRBD1. The trim removed 2 bases at V and 0 bases at J, leaving 7 bases unmatched. This CDR3 comprises 16 residues. Per the germline V gene, CDR1 is DFQATT and CDR2 is SNEGSKA (reference sequence). This CDR3 reads CSARRGQTYSNQPQHF. In nucleotides, the CDR3 is TGCAGTGCTAGAAGGGGACAGACGTATAGCAATCAGCCCCAGCATTTT.

A note on this clonotype: This may be a read error, as it is one base from a much larger clone. This chain uses TRBV7-2 with TRBJ2-1; perhaps TRBD1 as D (6 bases). Looked up from germline, CDR1 is SGHTA and CDR2 is FQGNSA. The CDR3 is 13 residues long. The V end was cut by 5 bases, the J end by 13 bases, with 18 bases between. The CDR3 DNA reads TGTGCCAGCAGCGGTTTCAGGGGAGAGACCCAGTTCTTC. Protein: CASSGFRGETQFF.

There are many counts of this clonotype. The chain joins TRBV12-3 or TRBV12-4 to TRBJ2-4; 10 nucleotides agree with TRBD1. The trim removed 2 bases at V and 0 bases at J, leaving 7 bases unmatched. The CDR3 loop spans 18 amino acids. As DNA, the CDR3 is TGTGCCAGCAGTTTAAGGGACAGGGGACCCCTAGCCAAAAACATTCAGTACTTC. Its protein product is CASSLRDRGPLAKNIQYF.

V is TRBV6-2 or TRBV6-3 and J is TRBJ2-1; 13 positions agree with TRBD2. The CDR3 loop spans 19 amino acids. Looked up from germline, CDR1 is MNHEY and CDR2 is SVGEGT. Trimming removed 6 bases from V and 9 bases from J; junction bases left unmatched: 20. The CDR3 region is CASSLPWTSGGPKRGEQFF. DNA for the CDR3: TGTGCCAGCAGCCTACCCTGGACTAGCGGGGGACCCAAGCGCGGTGAGCAGTTCTTC.

This clonotype occurred a few times. This rearrangement joins TRBV10-3 to TRBJ2-5; TRBD1 matches 12 bases. The CDR3 consists of 14 residues. V gave up 6 bases and J gave up 5 bases; unmatched junction bases: 4. Germline lookup yields CDR1 ENHRY and CDR2 SYGVKD. CDR3 region: CAISGTGGGETQYF. The CDR3 DNA sequence: TGTGCCATCAGCGGGACAGGGGGCGGGGAGACCCAGTACTTC.

The chain uses TRBV6-5 and TRBJ2-3, with D perhaps matching TRBD2 (6 bases). The V end lost 4 bases, the J end lost 0 bases, and 11 bases lay between the germline ends. The CDR3 loop spans 15 amino acids. Looked up from germline, CDR1 is MNHEY and CDR2 is SVGAGI. The CDR3 protein is CASSSPRESTDTQYF. As DNA, the CDR3 is TGTGCCAGCAGTTCCCCCCGGGAGAGCACAGATACGCAGTATTTT.

The CDR3 nucleotides are TGCAGTGCTGCGGACATAGCGGGGGGGTACAATGAGCAGTACTTC. As protein: CSAADIAGGYNEQYF. This rearrangement joins TRBV20-1 to TRBJ2-5; 11 bases fit TRBD2. The trim removed 5 bases at V and 11 bases at J, leaving 16 bases unmatched. The CDR3 spans 15 residues. Germline CDR1 reads DFQATT; CDR2 reads SNEGSKA (reference sequence).

A note on this clonotype: Mismatch with germline at one junction end may stem from a read error. The V and J genes are TRBV20-1 and TRBJ1-2; D may be TRBD1 (5 bases). Germline CDR1 and CDR2: DFQATT and SNEGSKA (reference sequence). The CDR3 length is 15 residues. Here the CDR3 DNA reads TGCAGTGCTAGAGGGGTCGCAGGGTCAAACTATTGCTACACCTTC. Translated: CSARGVAGSNYCYTF.

This rearrangement joins TRBV12-3 or TRBV12-4 to TRBJ1-5; D unclear. CDR3 length equals 14 residues. With 6 bases removed from V and 1 base from J, the gap between germline ends came to 10 bases. CDR3 sequence (DNA): TGTGCCAGCAGCTCTATAGAGAGCAATCAGCCCCAGCATTTT. Translation gives CASSSIESNQPQHF.

The CDR3 DNA reads TGTGCCAGCAGTTACCCGACAGGGAGTTATTCACCCCTCCACTTT. Translating it yields CASSYPTGSYSPLHF. This chain connects TRBV6-6 to TRBJ1-6; 7 bases match TRBD1. J lost 8 bases, V lost 2 bases, and 6 bases had no gene match. The CDR3 extends over 15 amino acids. CDR1 and CDR2 (germline): MNHNY, SVGAGI (reference sequence).

Comment on this clonotype: The junction and the germline gene differ at one end; a read error may be behind it. V usage is TRBV13 and J usage is TRBJ2-5; D gene uncertain. Near its end, the DNA agrees better with TRBJ2-7, so the J call may be wrong. From germline, CDR1 is PRHDT and CDR2 FYEKMQ (reference sequence). The CDR3 sequence is 11 residues long. CDR3 sequence reads: CAGSLQNEQYF. The CDR3 DNA is TGTGCCGGCAGCTTACAGAACGAGCAGTACTTC.